This TCR beta chain is from a study of spatial heterogeneity in lung cancer. The CDR3 consists of 13 residues. V was clipped by 7 bases and J by 7 bases, with 16 bases between them. From germline, CDR1 is SNHLY and CDR2 FYNNEI. Overall study findings and caveats: The study found that ubiquitous and regional expanded TCR counts tracked ubiquitous and regional nonsynonymous mutations, respectively. One measure, the expanded intratumoral alpha and beta TCR count, tracked tumor mutation counts.

Judged by abundance, this clonotype is medium-sized (0.01 to 0.1%). The target antigen is unknown. TCRdb re-analysed the 5' RACE reads in MiXCR, keeping a single row per CDR3 protein. The repertoire consists of about 2,800 distinct CDR3 sequences, with 4% to 5% occurring once and the leading ten covering around 19%. Time point in this sample: sample taken at primary tumor resection. The donors, fewer than 90 patients with untreated early-stage non-small cell lung cancer, provided the samples. Whole RNA obtained from tumor, nontumor lung or frozen PBMC underwent sequencing without sorting. This chain uses TRBV2 with TRBJ1-2; D perhaps matches TRBD1 (6 bases). The specimen comprised lung tumor tissue, sampled at surgery. The sequence was collected from a female donor with early-stage non-small cell lung cancer. CDR3: CASKPGDMLGYTF. The CDR3 DNA sequence: TGTGCCAGCAAACCGGGGGACATGCTTGGCTACACCTTC.